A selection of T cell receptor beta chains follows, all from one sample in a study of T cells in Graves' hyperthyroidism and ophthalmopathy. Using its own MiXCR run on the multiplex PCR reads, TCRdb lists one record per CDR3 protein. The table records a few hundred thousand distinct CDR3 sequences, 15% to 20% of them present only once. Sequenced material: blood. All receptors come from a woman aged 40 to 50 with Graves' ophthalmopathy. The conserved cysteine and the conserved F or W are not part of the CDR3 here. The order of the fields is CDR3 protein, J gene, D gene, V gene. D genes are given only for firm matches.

CDR3aa: AISPTNDRNTEAF
j_gene: TRBJ1-1
d_gene: -
v_gene: TRBV10-3

CDR3aa: ASSQFIGSEAF
j_gene: TRBJ1-1
d_gene: -
v_gene: TRBV6-2/TRBV6-3

CDR3aa: ASSVGGGVAEQY
j_gene: TRBJ2-7
d_gene: TRBD2
v_gene: TRBV9

CDR3aa: ASSPGALYNEQF
j_gene: TRBJ2-1
d_gene: -
v_gene: TRBV28

CDR3aa: ATSTTDTQY
j_gene: TRBJ2-3
d_gene: -
v_gene: TRBV15

CDR3aa: ASSLETGNSPLH
j_gene: TRBJ1-6
d_gene: TRBD1
v_gene: TRBV5-1

CDR3aa: ASSLGQGALDNAGYT
j_gene: TRBJ1-2
d_gene: TRBD1
v_gene: TRBV7-8

CDR3aa: ASSFWTSGGYNEQF
j_gene: TRBJ2-1
d_gene: TRBD2
v_gene: TRBV5-4

CDR3aa: ASSLLGGGAEAF
j_gene: TRBJ1-1
d_gene: TRBD1
v_gene: TRBV5-1

CDR3aa: ASSEQGGENYGYT
j_gene: TRBJ1-2
d_gene: -
v_gene: TRBV2

CDR3aa: ASSQVGHGTRGNEQF
j_gene: TRBJ2-1
d_gene: -
v_gene: TRBV3-1

CDR3aa: ASSQRPHYGYT
j_gene: TRBJ1-2
d_gene: -
v_gene: TRBV14

CDR3aa: AISVVEGDTGELF
j_gene: TRBJ2-2
d_gene: -
v_gene: TRBV10-3

CDR3aa: ASSETTRDRVGEAFKAF
j_gene: TRBJ1-1
d_gene: TRBD1
v_gene: TRBV2

CDR3aa: ASSLDPGFGTPLH
j_gene: TRBJ1-6
d_gene: -
v_gene: TRBV11-2

CDR3aa: SRQREGRETQY
j_gene: TRBJ2-5
d_gene: TRBD2
v_gene: TRBV20-1

CDR3aa: ASSGLMIEGYT
j_gene: TRBJ1-2
d_gene: -
v_gene: TRBV2

CDR3aa: AISEETTWNTEAF
j_gene: TRBJ1-1
d_gene: -
v_gene: TRBV10-3

CDR3aa: ASSLKPGMNTEAF
j_gene: TRBJ1-1
d_gene: -
v_gene: TRBV27

CDR3aa: ASMSCNEQF
j_gene: TRBJ2-1
d_gene: -
v_gene: TRBV7-6

CDR3aa: ASSQDYVGGFEEKLF
j_gene: TRBJ1-4
d_gene: -
v_gene: TRBV4-2

CDR3aa: ASSPQTGGYAGETQY
j_gene: TRBJ2-5
d_gene: TRBD1
v_gene: TRBV18

CDR3aa: ASSYSRDSYGYT
j_gene: TRBJ1-2
d_gene: -
v_gene: TRBV6-2/TRBV6-3

CDR3aa: ASSHDKSQTEEF
j_gene: TRBJ2-1
d_gene: -
v_gene: TRBV19

CDR3aa: ASSQTGTAPGEQY
j_gene: TRBJ2-7
d_gene: TRBD1
v_gene: TRBV7-2

CDR3aa: ASSADGGGDEKLF
j_gene: TRBJ1-4
d_gene: -
v_gene: TRBV5-1

CDR3aa: ASSPGGGEAYEQY
j_gene: TRBJ2-7
d_gene: TRBD2
v_gene: TRBV28

CDR3aa: ASSPFSGSGANVLT
j_gene: TRBJ2-6
d_gene: -
v_gene: TRBV27

CDR3aa: ASSGVTDTQY
j_gene: TRBJ2-3
d_gene: -
v_gene: TRBV7-6

CDR3aa: ASSQVDSMDTQY
j_gene: TRBJ2-3
d_gene: -
v_gene: TRBV3-1

CDR3aa: AWSRQSNTEAF
j_gene: TRBJ1-1
d_gene: -
v_gene: TRBV30